Reported below is one T cell receptor (beta chain). The antigen remains undetermined. These data are taken from a study of graft-versus-host responses after intestinal transplantation. The germline V gene has CDR1 SGHDT and CDR2 YYEEEE. This CDR3 comprises 15 residues. Trimming at V came to 4 bases and at J to 5 bases, leaving 8 bases not matched to a gene. TCRdb keeps only in-frame clones here, not all; method: immunoSEQ multiplex PCR. The repertoire holds fewer than 65,000 clones, with around 89% as singletons. This receptor was obtained from a human donor who was the organ donor for an intestinal transplant. Source: unstimulated CD4+ T cells sorted from spleen or lymph node cells, taken before transplant. The chain carries TRBV5-6 and TRBJ2-1; TRBD2 matches at 8 bases. The CDR3 spells CASSPLAGRNNEQFF. CDR3 bases: TGTGCCAGCAGCCCGTTAGCGGGGAGGAACAATGAGCAGTTCTTC.